Listed here is a single T cell receptor beta chain. The assay was immunoSEQ multiplex PCR, and TCRdb's table has in-frame clones only and misses some. This table has about 160,000 clones, about 93% appearing once. These data originate in a study of control samples from healthy donors and cancer patients. The CDR3 consists of 16 residues. V was trimmed by 0 bases and J by 0 bases, leaving 6 bases between them. Germline loops: CDR1 LGHNA, CDR2 YSLEER. The V gene is TRBV4-3, the J gene TRBJ2-6, with unresolved D. The clonotype originates from a woman aged 60 to 75 in good health. The sequenced sample was blood. The DNA of the CDR3 is TGCGCCAGCAGCCAAGACGTGAGCTCTGGGGCCAACGTCCTGACTTTC. As protein: CASSQDVSSGANVLTF.